Below, one TCR beta chain is given with its context. This sample is part of a study of cytomegalovirus exposure and HLA in healthy donors. Trimming cost V 3 bases and J 0 bases; bases outside gene matches: 1. The germline CDR1 and CDR2 sequences are ENHRY and SYGVKD. The CDR3 totals 15 residues. Use of 60 Vbeta and 13 Jbeta primers characterized the PCR. The table came from immunoSEQ multiplex PCR; TCRdb's copy has only in-frame clones and leaves some out. Of around 150,000 clones listed, roughly three quarters are singletons. This chain links TRBV10-3 with TRBJ2-2; 7 nucleotides align to TRBD1. Sequencing used PBMCs. This TCR was sampled from a man aged 25 to 40 in good health and CMV-seronegative. CDR3 amino acids: CAISEGTANTGELFF. CDR3 bases: TGTGCCATCAGTGAAGGGACAGCGAACACCGGGGAGCTGTTTTTT.